The clone carrying this T cell receptor beta chain was counted at least ten times. The antigen remains undetermined. Germline V gene sequence: CDR1 ENHRY, CDR2 SYGVKD. V shed 1 base, J shed 2 bases, and the junction held 7 bases outside the gene matches. This CDR3 contains 16 residues. The data belong to a study of T cells after yellow fever vaccination. The study, taken as a whole, reports: Clonotypes found in both CD4 and CD8 compartments made up a small share. Sorted repertoires could include abundant contaminating clonotypes from bulk cells. A faster peak, day 5 versus 15, was reached by the weaker secondary response.

TCRdb re-called the 5' RACE reads through MiXCR, storing one row per CDR3 protein. The sample consists of around 180,000 distinct CDR3 sequences, 5.5% to 8% of them appearing once. Here the sequenced sample was CD4+ T cells sorted from PBMCs, taken on the day of the first yellow fever vaccination. The clonotype comes from a man between 18 and 35 years old who received the YFV17D yellow fever vaccine. The V call is TRBV10-3, the J call TRBJ2-5; 7 bases are shared with TRBD2. The DNA for the CDR3 is TGTGCCATCAGTGAGTTCGTCGGGACTAAACAAGAGACCCAGTACTTC. This encodes CAISEFVGTKQETQYF.